The source of this T cell receptor beta chain is a study of PD-L1 blockade in urothelial cancer. Study details: About 90% of the 29 patients were males with bladder-origin urothelial cancer. At 3 weeks (second dose) and 6 weeks after starting treatment, blood was analyzed. A median of approximately 150,000 T cells was found in the blood samples.

The table came from immunoSEQ multiplex PCR; TCRdb's copy has only in-frame clones and leaves some out. The sample holds just over 50,000 clones, approximately 86% seen once. The study, taken as a whole, reports: It was durable-benefit patients whose tumor-associated blood clones expanded more at 3 weeks.

The CDR3 runs to 16 residues. Germline CDR1 ENHRY, CDR2 SYGVKD. The J segment lost 0 bases and the V segment lost 5 bases, leaving 6 bases of the junction unmatched. About this clone itself: No antigen is known for it.

This material consisted of PBMCs, taken around atezolizumab (anti-PD-L1) treatment. The rearrangement links TRBV10-3 to TRBJ2-3, with 9 positions matching TRBD1. This TCR was sampled from a man in his 60s with urothelial cancer. The CDR3: CAISTRDRASTDTQYF. CDR3 in DNA: TGTGCCATCAGTACGAGGGACAGGGCTAGCACAGATACGCAGTATTTT.